This TCR beta chain stems from a study of T-cell reconstitution after alpha-beta-depleted transplantation in children. Germline V gives CDR1 LGHDT, CDR2 YNNKEL (reference sequence). CDR3 length: 12 residues. The germline V and J ends were trimmed by 2 bases and 3 bases, with 5 bases remaining between them. The library targeted TCRbeta and was prepared with unique molecular identifiers. Each CDR3 protein gets one entry after TCRdb re-called the PCR reads with MiXCR. The data hold some 400,000 distinct CDR3 sequences, with around 21% observed a single time. Sample: PBMCs from the stem cell graft donor, taken from the stem cell graft. This sequence was found in a human donor who donated a stem cell graft to a child with acute myeloid leukemia. V is TRBV3-1 and J is TRBJ2-7; no firm D call. CDR3 protein: CASSQMHYEQYF. Written as DNA, the CDR3 is TGTGCCAGCAGCCAAATGCACTACGAGCAGTACTTC.